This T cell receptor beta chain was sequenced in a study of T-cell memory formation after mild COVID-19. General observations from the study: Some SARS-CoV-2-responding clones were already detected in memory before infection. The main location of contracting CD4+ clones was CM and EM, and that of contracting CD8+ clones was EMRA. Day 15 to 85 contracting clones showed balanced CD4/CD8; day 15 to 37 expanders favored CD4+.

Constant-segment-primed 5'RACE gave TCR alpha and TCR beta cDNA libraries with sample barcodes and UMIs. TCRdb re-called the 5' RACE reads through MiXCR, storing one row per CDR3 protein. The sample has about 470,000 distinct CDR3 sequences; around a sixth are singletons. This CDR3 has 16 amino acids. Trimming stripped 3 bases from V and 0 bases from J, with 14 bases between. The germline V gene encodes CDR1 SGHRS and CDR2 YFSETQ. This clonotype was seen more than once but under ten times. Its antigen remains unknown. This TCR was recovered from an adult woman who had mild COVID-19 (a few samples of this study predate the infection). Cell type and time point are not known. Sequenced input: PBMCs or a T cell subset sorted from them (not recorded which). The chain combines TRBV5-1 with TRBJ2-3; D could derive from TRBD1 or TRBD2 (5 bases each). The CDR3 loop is CASSYLRDGSTDTQYF. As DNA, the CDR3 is TGCGCCAGCAGCTACCTACGGGACGGTAGCACAGATACGCAGTATTTT.